These 17 T cell receptor beta chains were all obtained from the same sample, sequenced in a study of early T cells in non-severe SARS-CoV-2 infection (dated by TCRdb to the early 2020s). The receptor library was made with 5' RACE. For sequencing, a NextSeq 500 was employed. Clones were called with MiXCR by TCRdb after fastp trimmed the public reads at Q25, and only in-frame beta chains were retained. Each entry is one CDR3 protein sequence, shown with its most common DNA and genes. Recorded for this sample are some 54,000 distinct CDR3 sequences; approximately 9.9% of them occurred a single time. Less than 15% of the sample rests with the top ten. The specimen was whole blood. All receptors derive from an adult who was a healthcare worker with PCR-confirmed SARS-CoV-2 infection or an uninfected control (not recorded which).

This clonotype was seen repeatedly, ten times or more. This chain uses TRBV11-2 with TRBJ2-1; 9 bases agree with TRBD2. Germline values: CDR1 SGHAT, CDR2 FQNNGV. This CDR3 region has 16 residues. V shed 7 bases and J 7 bases; nucleotides not matched to a gene: 14. This chain's CDR3 is CASKKSFSGRRNEQFF. The CDR3 DNA reads as TGTGCCAGCAAAAAATCCTTTAGCGGGAGAAGGAATGAGCAGTTCTTC.

J is TRBJ2-6 and V is TRBV7-2; TRBD2 agrees at 13 bases. V dropped 3 bases and J dropped 2; count of bases not matched to a gene: 1. This CDR3 has 17 residues. CDR1 and CDR2 from the germline V gene are SGHTA and FQGNSA. Here the CDR3 DNA reads TGTGCCAGCAGCTTGGGACTAGCGGGGCCTGGGGCCAACGTCCTGACTTTC. Amino acids: CASSLGLAGPGANVLTF.

Ten or more counts support this clonotype. This rearrangement joins TRBV7-2 to TRBJ2-7; D unresolved. The germline V and J ends were trimmed by 5 bases and 0 bases, with 8 bases remaining between them. The CDR3 length is 13 residues. Germline assignment: CDR1 SGHTA and CDR2 FQGNSA. CDR3 loop: CASSLQLSYEQYF. Here the CDR3 DNA reads TGTGCCAGCAGCCTCCAACTCTCCTACGAGCAGTACTTC.

This clonotype has just a few counts. The chain uses TRBV6-1 and TRBJ2-1; 8 nucleotides line up with TRBD2. This CDR3 spans 15 amino acids. Trimming removed 2 bases from V and 6 bases from J; junction bases left unmatched: 6. Germline V lookup: CDR1 MNHNS, CDR2 SASEGT. CDR3 sequence: CASSENGRARNEQFF. For the CDR3, the DNA is TGTGCCAGCAGTGAAAACGGGAGGGCGCGCAATGAGCAGTTCTTC.

This clonotype was counted a few times. The rearrangement joins TRBV5-5 to TRBJ2-3, with D hard to call. Germline-derived CDR1 and CDR2 are SGHKS and YYEKEE (reference sequence). The CDR3 length is 14 residues. V was shortened by 2 bases and J by 1 base, with 8 bases between the two germline ends. The CDR3 reads CASSLGGRTDTQYF. CDR3 bases: TGTGCCAGCAGCTTAGGCGGTCGCACAGATACGCAGTATTTT.

This rearrangement joins TRBV30 to TRBJ2-5; D ambiguous. The CDR3 sequence is 14 residues long. The germline V and J ends were trimmed by 2 bases and 2 bases, with 12 bases remaining between them. From germline, CDR1 is GTSNPN and CDR2 SVGIG (reference sequence). The CDR3 nucleotides read TGTGCCTGGAGTATGTACGGTTTACAAGAGACCCAGTACTTC. Translating gives CAWSMYGLQETQYF.

The table lists this clonotype with a few counts. As DNA, the CDR3 is TGTGCCAGCAGCCTTACGTCCAGGCGGGAGCAGTTCTTC. This sequence encodes CASSLTSRREQFF. This chain joins TRBV28 and TRBJ2-1, with no clear D. The CDR3 has 13 amino acids. V was pared by 6 bases and J by 10 bases, with 16 bases between. The germline CDR1 and CDR2 sequences are MDHEN and SYDVKM.

This clonotype appeared many times. The chain uses TRBV20-1 and TRBJ1-1; the D is unclear. CDR3 size: 14 residues. Germline CDR1 is DFQATT and CDR2 is SNEGSKA (reference sequence). Trimming removed 3 bases from V and 5 bases from J, with 16 bases in between. Here the CDR3 DNA reads TGCAGTGCTAGGTTGGCCTCGCCCGGGACTGAAGCTTTCTTT. Residues: CSARLASPGTEAFF.

Notes on this clonotype: This may arise from a read error, as a much more abundant clone is one base away. The rearrangement joins TRBV2 to TRBJ2-7; D possibly corresponds to TRBD2 (6 bases). In germline, CDR1 is SNHLY, CDR2 FYNNEI. The CDR3 extends over 13 amino acids. The CDR3 here is CVSESVGGYEQYF. CDR3 DNA sequence: TGTGTCAGCGAGAGTGTGGGAGGCTACGAGCAGTACTTC.

This clonotype was recorded at least ten times. The chain joins TRBV11-1 to TRBJ2-7; D is unresolved. CDR1 and CDR2 from the germline V gene are SGHAT and FQDESV (reference sequence). This CDR3 has 18 amino acids. V lost 5 bases to trimming and J lost 0 bases, with 23 bases between them. The chain's CDR3 is CASSPGRSGISSSYEQYF. The CDR3 region has the DNA TGTGCCAGCAGCCCCGGACGAAGTGGTATATCGAGCTCCTACGAGCAGTACTTC.

This clonotype has a count of ten or more. The chain employs TRBV6-2 or TRBV6-3 and TRBJ2-1, with D perhaps TRBD1 (5 bases). CDR3 length: 21 amino acids. Germline values: CDR1 MNHEY, CDR2 SVGEGT. The ends were cut back, 6 bases at V and 1 base at J, with 31 bases in the middle. For the CDR3, the DNA is TGTGCCAGCAGAAGAGTCCTACAGGTTGTGGTCCGGAAGGGATCCTACAATGAGCAGTTCTTC. As protein: CASRRVLQVVVRKGSYNEQFF.

The chain uses TRBV29-1 and TRBJ2-5; D is unresolved. The CDR3 loop spans 10 amino acids. Germline assignment: CDR1 SQVTM and CDR2 ANQGSEA. V lost 6 bases and J lost 4, with 6 bases in between. The CDR3 protein is CSVATETQYF. The CDR3 bases are TGCAGCGTAGCTACAGAGACCCAGTACTTC.

This clonotype was seen more than once but under ten times. In DNA form, the CDR3 reads TGTGCCAGCAGCGACGACAGGTTTATCACCGGGGAGCTGTTTTTT. The encoded protein is CASSDDRFITGELFF. This rearrangement joins TRBV6-2 or TRBV6-3 to TRBJ2-2, with D perhaps TRBD1 (6 bases). Germline CDR1 reads MNHEY; CDR2 reads SVGEGT. The V and J ends lost 6 bases and 4 bases respectively, with 15 bases between them. CDR3 length: 15 residues.

DNA of the CDR3: TGTGCCAGCCCGGGCGGGATCACAGATACGCAGTATTTT. Encoded protein: CASPGGITDTQYF. The V gene is TRBV6-1, the J gene TRBJ2-3; TRBD2 is a possible D gene (6 bases). Trimming removed 8 bases from V and 2 bases from J, with 11 bases in between. The CDR3 consists of 13 residues. The germline CDR1 and CDR2 sequences are MNHNS and SASEGT.

This clonotype was observed at least ten times. The rearrangement links TRBV5-1 to TRBJ1-1, with 8 nucleotides matching TRBD1. The CDR3 runs to 16 residues. Trimming removed 4 bases from V and 4 bases from J; junction bases left unmatched: 12. Germline values: CDR1 SGHRS, CDR2 YFSETQ. CDR3 region: CASSPTKPGGLTEAFF. CDR3 bases: TGCGCCAGCAGCCCAACAAAACCAGGGGGCCTCACTGAAGCTTTCTTT.

The chain recombines TRBV4-1 with TRBJ2-2; 10 nucleotides match TRBD2. V gave up 8 bases and J gave up 0 bases; unmatched junction bases: 3. CDR1 is MGHRA, CDR2 YSYEKL, per germline. The CDR3 sequence is 15 residues long. The DNA for the CDR3 is TGCGCCAGCCGAAGCGGGGGGGCGAACACCGGGGAGCTGTTTTTT. Protein sequence: CASRSGGANTGELFF.

This clonotype has a count of ten or more. The chain combines TRBV7-8 with TRBJ1-5; D may be TRBD1 (5 bases). Germline loops: CDR1 SGHVS, CDR2 FQNEAQ. The CDR3 extends over 17 amino acids. The ends were cut back, 4 bases at V and 1 base at J, with 17 bases in the middle. CDR3 DNA: TGTGCCAGCAGCTCTCGAGCACTAGGGGTCAGCAATCAGCCCCAGCATTTT. This encodes CASSSRALGVSNQPQHF.